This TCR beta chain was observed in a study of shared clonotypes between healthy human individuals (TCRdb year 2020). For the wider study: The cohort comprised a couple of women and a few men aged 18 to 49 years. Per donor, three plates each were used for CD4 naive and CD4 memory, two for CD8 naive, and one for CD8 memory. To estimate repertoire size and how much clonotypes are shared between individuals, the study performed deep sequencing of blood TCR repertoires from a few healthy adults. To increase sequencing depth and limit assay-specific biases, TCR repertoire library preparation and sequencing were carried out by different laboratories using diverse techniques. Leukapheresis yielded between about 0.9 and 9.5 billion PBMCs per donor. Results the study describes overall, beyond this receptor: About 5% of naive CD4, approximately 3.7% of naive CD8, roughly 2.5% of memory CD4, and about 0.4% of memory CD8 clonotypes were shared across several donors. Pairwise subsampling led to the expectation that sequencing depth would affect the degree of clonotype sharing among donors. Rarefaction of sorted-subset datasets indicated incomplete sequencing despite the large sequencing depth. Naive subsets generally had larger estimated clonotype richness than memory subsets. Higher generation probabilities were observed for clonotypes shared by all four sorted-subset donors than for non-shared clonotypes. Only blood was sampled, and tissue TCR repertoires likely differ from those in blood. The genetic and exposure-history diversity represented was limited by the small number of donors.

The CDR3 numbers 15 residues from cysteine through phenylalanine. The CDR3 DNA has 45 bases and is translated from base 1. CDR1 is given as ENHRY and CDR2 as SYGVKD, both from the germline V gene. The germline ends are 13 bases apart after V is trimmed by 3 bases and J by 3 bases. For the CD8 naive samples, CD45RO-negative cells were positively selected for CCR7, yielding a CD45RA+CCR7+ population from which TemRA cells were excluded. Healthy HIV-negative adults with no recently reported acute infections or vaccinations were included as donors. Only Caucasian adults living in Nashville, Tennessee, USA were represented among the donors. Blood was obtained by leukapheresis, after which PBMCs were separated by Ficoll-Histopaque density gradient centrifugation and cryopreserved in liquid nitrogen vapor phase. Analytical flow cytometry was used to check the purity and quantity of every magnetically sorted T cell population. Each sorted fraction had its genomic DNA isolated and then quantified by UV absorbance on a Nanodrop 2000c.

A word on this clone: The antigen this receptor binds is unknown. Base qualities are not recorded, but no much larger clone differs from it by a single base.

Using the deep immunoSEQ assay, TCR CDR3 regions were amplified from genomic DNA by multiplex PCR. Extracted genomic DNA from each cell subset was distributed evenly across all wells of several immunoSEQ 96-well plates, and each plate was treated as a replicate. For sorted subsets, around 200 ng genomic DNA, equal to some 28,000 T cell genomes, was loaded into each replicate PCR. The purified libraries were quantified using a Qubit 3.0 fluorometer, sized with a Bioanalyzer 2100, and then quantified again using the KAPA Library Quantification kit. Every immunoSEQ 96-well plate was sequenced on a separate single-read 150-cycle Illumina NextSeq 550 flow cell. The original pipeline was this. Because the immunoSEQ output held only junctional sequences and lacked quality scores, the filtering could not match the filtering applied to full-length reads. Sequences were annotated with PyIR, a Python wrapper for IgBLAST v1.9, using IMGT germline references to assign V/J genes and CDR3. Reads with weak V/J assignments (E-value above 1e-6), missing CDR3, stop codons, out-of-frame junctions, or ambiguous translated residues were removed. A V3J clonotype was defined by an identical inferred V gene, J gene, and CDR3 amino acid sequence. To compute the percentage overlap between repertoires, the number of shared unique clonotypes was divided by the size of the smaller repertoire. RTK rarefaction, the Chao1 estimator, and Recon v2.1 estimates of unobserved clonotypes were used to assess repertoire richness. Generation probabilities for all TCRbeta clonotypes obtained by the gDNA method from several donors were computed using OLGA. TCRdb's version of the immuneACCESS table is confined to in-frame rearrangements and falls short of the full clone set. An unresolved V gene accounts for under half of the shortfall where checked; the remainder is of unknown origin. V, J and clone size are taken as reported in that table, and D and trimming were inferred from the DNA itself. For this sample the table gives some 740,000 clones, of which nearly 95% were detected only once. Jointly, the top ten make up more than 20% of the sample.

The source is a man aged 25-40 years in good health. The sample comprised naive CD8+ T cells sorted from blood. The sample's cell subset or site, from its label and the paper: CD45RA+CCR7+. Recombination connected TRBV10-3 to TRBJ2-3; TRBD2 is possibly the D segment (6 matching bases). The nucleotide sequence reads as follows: TGTGCCATCAGTGAATCGGCTAGCGCTACAGATACGCAGTATTTT. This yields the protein CAISESASATDTQYF.